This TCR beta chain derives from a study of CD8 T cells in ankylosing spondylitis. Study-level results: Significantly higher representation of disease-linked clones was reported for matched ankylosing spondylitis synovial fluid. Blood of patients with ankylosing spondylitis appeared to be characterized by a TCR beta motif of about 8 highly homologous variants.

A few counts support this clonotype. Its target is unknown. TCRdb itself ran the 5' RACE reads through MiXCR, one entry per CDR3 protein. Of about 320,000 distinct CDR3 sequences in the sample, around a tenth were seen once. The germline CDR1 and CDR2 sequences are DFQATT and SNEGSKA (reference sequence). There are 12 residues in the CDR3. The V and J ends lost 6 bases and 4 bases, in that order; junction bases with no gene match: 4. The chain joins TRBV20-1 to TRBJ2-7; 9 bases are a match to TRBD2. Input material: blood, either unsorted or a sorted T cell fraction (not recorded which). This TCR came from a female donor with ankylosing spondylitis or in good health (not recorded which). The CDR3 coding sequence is TGCAGTGCCTCTAGCGGGAAGTACGAGCAGTACTTC. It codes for CSASSGKYEQYF.